Below, one T cell receptor (beta chain) is given with its context. Its cognate antigen is unknown. This sample was included in a study of shared clonotypes between healthy human individuals. General study points: Relative to their counterparts shared across all four donors, non-shared clonotypes exhibited diminished generation probabilities.

Deep-level settings were used for running the assay. This table comes from immunoSEQ multiplex PCR, and its TCRdb copy is limited to in-frame clones, with some not included. The table shows 450,000 to 700,000 clones, with 95% to 96% occurring only once. The naive CD8 subset, CD45RO-negative cells positively selected for CCR7, excluded terminally differentiated effector memory CD45RA+ cells. This TCR was sampled from a woman in her 30s in good health. Sequencing used naive CD8+ T cells sorted from blood.

This CDR3 is CASSVLAGGPGETQYF. The CDR3 DNA follows: TGTGCCAGCAGTGTACTAGCGGGAGGGCCGGGGGAGACCCAGTACTTC. The chain combines TRBV27 with TRBJ2-5; 13 bases align to TRBD2. The V gene's germline CDR1 is MNHEY and CDR2 SMNVEV (reference sequence). V trimming: 5 bases; J trimming: 5 bases; junction bases outside the gene matches: 8. The CDR3 extends over 16 amino acids.